Shown below are 23 T cell receptor beta chains from a single sample sequenced in a study of T cells in Graves' hyperthyroidism and ophthalmopathy (dated by TCRdb to about 2019). The method was multiplex PCR. Sequencing was performed on an Illumina HiSeq 2000. TCR beta CDR3 regions were amplified from RNA transcripts. A first-round RT-PCR of the TCR CDR3 used the HTBI primer set with the Qiagen OneStep RT-PCR kit. The public sequencing data were trimmed at Q25 with fastp and processed into clonotypes with MiXCR by TCRdb, which kept only in-frame beta chains. All rows with the same CDR3 protein become a single entry with the most common DNA and genes. The sample data list under 700,000 distinct CDR3 sequences, and about half of these were observed just once. 6.5% to 9% of the sample lies in the top ten. Sequencing was performed on peripheral blood or thyroid tissue (not recorded which). These TCRs come from a woman between 18 and 29 years old with Graves' hyperthyroidism. Donor details come from another sample of the same person, matched by shared clones.

Comments on this clonotype: As the CDR3 is not closed by the conserved phenylalanine or tryptophan, this likely results from a read error. No DNA is shown, since the ends of the CDR3 on it are uncertain; the CDR3 is the one TCRdb lists. The gene calls are TRBV20-1 and TRBJ1-2; the table names TRBD1, a call not compared with the DNA. Including both end residues, the CDR3 is 12 amino acids long. Germline CDR1 reads DFQATT; CDR2 reads SNEGSKA (reference sequence). The CDR3 is CSARMGTGESFY.

In this sample, this clonotype turned up many times. The chain couples TRBV7-9 to TRBJ1-4; D not resolved. This CDR3 has 13 amino acids. V lost 3 bases and J 5 bases, leaving 7 bases between the germline ends. The germline gives CDR1 SEHNR, CDR2 FQNEAQ (reference sequence). The CDR3 coding sequence is TGTGCCAGCAGCTTGACATTAAATGAAAAACTGTTTTTT. Amino acid sequence: CASSLTLNEKLFF.

The rearrangement uses TRBV12-3 or TRBV12-4 and TRBJ1-5; no firm D call. The CDR3 covers 14 residues. The CDR3 DNA follows: TGTGCTAGTGCGTTTAGTTATAGCAATCAGCCCCAGCATTTT. As protein: CASAFSYSNQPQHF.

This clonotype was detected ten times or more. This rearrangement joins TRBV6-5 to TRBJ2-7; D gene ambiguous. Trimming cost V 6 bases and J 6 bases, with 9 bases left between them. The CDR3 is 11 residues long. Germline assignment: CDR1 MNHEY and CDR2 SVGAGI. CDR3 loop: CASSPLSEQYF. The CDR3, as DNA: TGTGCCAGCAGCCCCCTCTCCGAGCAGTACTTC.

This sequence joins TRBV13 and TRBJ1-1; no reliable D call. The CDR3 has 14 residues. V was pared by 7 bases and J by 6 bases, with 18 bases between. Germline CDR1 and CDR2: PRHDT and FYEKMQ (reference sequence). The CDR3 DNA is TGTGCCAGCACCCTAACTCGGGGTAACTCTGAAGCTTTCTTT. This translates into CASTLTRGNSEAFF.

In nucleotides, the CDR3 is TGTGCCAGCAGTGGTGGGGGGGCCGTCCCCTACGAGCAGTACTTC. Its protein is CASSGGGAVPYEQYF. This rearrangement joins TRBV27 to TRBJ2-7, with D possibly matching TRBD2 (7 bases). The germline V and J ends were trimmed by 5 bases and 2 bases, with 16 bases remaining between them. Germline V gives CDR1 MNHEY, CDR2 SMNVEV (reference sequence). This CDR3 comprises 15 residues.

In this sample, this clonotype turned up a few times. The genes are TRBV24-1 and TRBJ2-7; 9 bases align to TRBD2. CDR3 length equals 15 residues. Unmatched junction bases numbered 7, after V lost 5 bases and J lost 3 bases. The germline gives CDR1 KGHDR, CDR2 SFDVKD. The CDR3 here is CATSAASGAIYEQYF. DNA for the CDR3: TGTGCCACCAGTGCAGCTAGCGGGGCGATCTACGAGCAGTACTTC.

This clonotype was counted a few times. This chain links TRBV7-9 with TRBJ1-3; 7 bases line up with TRBD1. Germline values: CDR1 SEHNR, CDR2 FQNEAQ (reference sequence). After removal of 5 bases from V and 0 bases from J, the junction contained 10 bases not matched to a gene. This CDR3 is 17 amino acids long. The CDR3 sequence: CASSHTGATSSGNTIYF. CDR3 sequence (DNA): TGTGCCAGCAGCCACACAGGGGCCACAAGCTCTGGAAACACCATATATTTT.

The chain couples TRBV9 to TRBJ1-1; 7 nucleotides align to TRBD1. Germline V gene lookup returns CDR1 SGDLS and CDR2 YYNGEE. CDR3 length equals 15 residues. V lost 3 bases and J lost 2; bases outside the gene matches: 7. The CDR3 DNA sequence: TGTGCCAGCAGCGGAACAGGGACAGCCAACACTGAAGCTTTCTTT. This codes for CASSGTGTANTEAFF.

The gene calls are TRBV20-1 and TRBJ2-5; no firm D call. Looked up from germline, CDR1 is DFQATT and CDR2 is SNEGSKA (reference sequence). The CDR3 contains 13 residues. Trimming removed 6 bases from V and 2 bases from J, with 13 bases in between. DNA of the CDR3: TGCAGTGCCTCCACCCCTCCGCAAGAGACCCAGTACTTC. This encodes CSASTPPQETQYF.

This clonotype was seen a few times. The V gene is TRBV7-3, the J gene TRBJ1-2; D not resolved. This CDR3 region has 13 residues. Trimming left V 5 bases short and J 7 bases short, with 14 bases between. In germline, CDR1 is SGHTA, CDR2 FQGTGA. DNA for the CDR3: TGTGCCAGCAGCGTTACAGAACTCGGTGGCTACACCTTC. Encoded protein: CASSVTELGGYTF.

A few counts support this clonotype. The rearrangement uses TRBV7-9 and TRBJ2-7; D call uncertain. The CDR3 totals 15 residues. Trimming cost V 3 bases and J 1 base, with 13 bases left between them. The germline gives CDR1 SEHNR, CDR2 FQNEAQ (reference sequence). The CDR3: CASSLADRASYEQYF. The CDR3 nucleotides read TGTGCCAGCAGCTTGGCCGACCGGGCATCCTACGAGCAGTACTTC.

The rearrangement links TRBV19 to TRBJ1-5; 12 bases align to TRBD1. V lost 8 bases, J lost 6 bases, and 17 bases stayed unmatched. This CDR3 is 18 amino acids long. CDR1 and CDR2 (germline): LNHDA, SQIVND (reference sequence). CDR3 protein: CASGNRDRGRLFGQPQHF. For the CDR3, the DNA is TGTGCCAGTGGCAACCGGGACAGGGGGCGCCTGTTTGGTCAGCCCCAGCATTTT.

V usage is TRBV15 and J usage is TRBJ1-2, with 10 bases that match TRBD1. Trimming at V came to 10 bases and at J to 7 bases, leaving 6 bases not matched to a gene. The CDR3 totals 12 residues. Germline CDR1 reads LNHNV; CDR2 reads YYDKDF (reference sequence). This chain's CDR3 is CASTGQGRGYTF. The CDR3 nucleotides read TGTGCCAGCACGGGACAGGGGCGTGGCTACACCTTC.

This clonotype appeared once. An end of the junction differs from the germline gene, which may be a read error. The chain has TRBV2 and TRBJ1-4; TRBD1 is a possible D gene (6 bases). The CDR3 is 9 residues long. Germline V gene sequence: CDR1 SNHLY, CDR2 FYNNEI. CDR3 sequence: CASSTTGSF. CDR3 bases: TGTGCCAGCAGTACTACAGGGTCCTTT.

About this clonotype: The germline gene is not matched at one end of the junction; a read error may be the cause. The V call is TRBV7-8, the J call TRBJ1-2; D is ambiguous. Germline CDR1 and CDR2: SGHVS and FQNEAQ. The CDR3 runs 13 residues. The CDR3 sequence is CASSYQLFYGHTF. DNA of the CDR3: TGCGCCAGCAGCTATCAGTTGTTCTATGGCCACACCTTC.

Concerning this clonotype: One base away lies a much larger clone, so this may be a sequencing read error. The chain combines TRBV2 with TRBJ1-2; D gene ambiguous. V was trimmed by 11 bases and J by 8 bases, leaving 24 bases between them. This CDR3 is 14 amino acids long. Germline assignment: CDR1 SNHLY and CDR2 FYNNEI. The CDR3 region is CAGIGVIRFAGYTF. The CDR3, as DNA: TGTGCCGGTATCGGGGTCATCCGCTTCGCCGGCTACACCTTC.

This clonotype was seen repeatedly, ten times or more. The chain couples TRBV5-1 to TRBJ1-1, with D perhaps matching TRBD1 (6 bases). Germline assignment: CDR1 SGHRS and CDR2 YFSETQ. V was pared by 0 bases and J by 4 bases, with 10 bases between. This CDR3 is 14 amino acids long. The CDR3 DNA reads TGCGCCAGCAGCTTGGACAGGGTCGGCACTGAAGCTTTCTTT. It translates to CASSLDRVGTEAFF.

This clonotype was counted a few times. The V call is TRBV12-3 or TRBV12-4, the J call TRBJ2-5; D not certain. V was clipped by 2 bases and J by 11 bases, with 9 bases between them. The CDR3 extends over 11 amino acids. In nucleotides, the CDR3 is TGTGCCAGCAGTTTATCTGTTCGACAGTACTTC. This translates into CASSLSVRQYF.

This clonotype has just a few counts. The rearrangement uses TRBV20-1 and TRBJ1-5, with D possibly matching TRBD1 (6 bases). Trimming shortened V by 2 bases and J by 5 bases, and 13 bases separated the two germline ends. Germline CDR1 DFQATT, CDR2 SNEGSKA (reference sequence). CDR3 size: 14 residues. CDR3 amino acids: CSARTNRADQPQHF. The CDR3 DNA follows: TGCAGTGCTAGAACAAACAGGGCAGATCAGCCCCAGCATTTT.

This clonotype occurred many times. The rearrangement uses TRBV29-1 and TRBJ2-2; no clear D. Germline-derived CDR1 and CDR2 are SQVTM and ANQGSEA. Trimming removed 3 bases at V and 7 bases at J, with 12 bases between. The CDR3 has 13 amino acids. CDR3 in amino acids: CSVDWGQNGELFF. In nucleotides, the CDR3 is TGCAGCGTTGATTGGGGTCAGAACGGGGAGCTGTTTTTT.

The chain uses TRBV11-3 and TRBJ2-7; 9 bases match TRBD1. The CDR3 extends over 18 amino acids. The germline gives CDR1 SGHNT, CDR2 YENEEA. The V and J ends lost 1 base and 2 bases, in that order; junction bases with no gene match: 12. CDR3 DNA: TGTGCCAGCAGCTTAGTCCCCGCTACAGGGGGCACTCCCTACGAGCAGTACTTC. Its protein product is CASSLVPATGGTPYEQYF.

CDR3 sequence reads: CASSYNKETQYF. The DNA for the CDR3 is TGTGCCAGCAGTTACAATAAAGAGACCCAGTACTTC. The genes are TRBV7-2 and TRBJ2-5; unclear D gene. V lost 6 bases and J lost 3, with 8 bases in between. Per the germline V gene, CDR1 is SGHTA and CDR2 is FQGNSA. The CDR3 covers 12 residues.